The source of this T cell receptor (beta chain) is a study of response to subunit inactivated influenza vaccine. Findings of the study overall: Every seasonal influenza vaccination brings in few new T cells, the authors suggested.

As to this clonotype: What it recognizes is unknown.

Each CDR3 protein is one row after TCRdb ran MiXCR on the RT-PCR reads. The sample carries 450,000 to 700,000 distinct CDR3 sequences, 12% to 15% recorded once. Losses at the gene ends were 1 base for V and 12 bases for J; bases not matched to a gene: 8. The CDR3 extends over 13 amino acids. Germline CDR1 and CDR2: DFQATT and SNEGSKA (reference sequence). The starting material was PBMCs from blood, obtained about 11 days after vaccination. The TCR sequence derives from a man between 45 and 60 years old who received an inactivated influenza vaccine. The genes are TRBV20-1 and TRBJ2-1; TRBD2 agrees at 8 bases. The CDR3 is CSARASSGAWQFF. CDR3 nucleotides: TGCAGTGCTAGAGCGAGTAGCGGGGCATGGCAGTTCTTC.